Sequencing of this T cell receptor beta chain was carried out in a study of blood T cell repertoires in COVID-19. At the level of the study: Italy, Spain and the United States were the sources of the convalescent and acute COVID-19 samples. T cells, B-cell-depleted T cells, or PBMCs provided the cDNA or gDNA that served as material.

Germline V gene lookup returns CDR1 MGHDK and CDR2 SYGVNS. The CDR3 has 15 amino acids. The germline V and J ends were trimmed by 5 bases and 2 bases, with 16 bases remaining between them. The authors' processing: Scientists estimated how many nucleated cells there were by amplifying reference gene primers. Libraries were prepared by immunoSEQ multiplex PCR; TCRdb keeps only in-frame clonotypes and omits some of them. V, J and clone size derive from that table, while D and trimming were established from the DNA sequence. This table has tens of thousands of clones, about nine tenths appearing once. Input material: peripheral blood. The rearrangement uses TRBV25-1 and TRBJ2-7, with D possibly TRBD2 on 6 matching bases. The clonotype originates from a woman aged 45-65 years with active or convalescent COVID-19. Here the CDR3 DNA reads TGTGCCAGCAGTCCTTTTGCGGGGCCCCCCTACGAGCAGTACTTC. This translates into CASSPFAGPPYEQYF.